The source of this T cell receptor (beta chain) is a study of shared clonotypes between healthy human individuals. Study-level results: Represented genetic and exposure-history diversity was restricted by having few donors.

This CDR3 has 16 amino acids. This clone was seen a few times. No antigen is known for it. Sequencing was performed with immunoSEQ multiplex PCR; in TCRdb, only in-frame clones are kept and a portion is missing. The sample consists of millions of clones, over 85% of them appearing once. The gene calls are TRBV21-1 and TRBJ1-2. TRBV21-1 is recorded as a pseudogene. The clonotype comes from a man between 18 and 29 years old in good health. Some clones in this sample may be carry-over from other donors' samples. Sequenced input: naive CD4+ T cells from PBMCs. Noted subset: CD45RA+ positively selected. CDR3 loop: CASSNNHRRVGYGYTF. The CDR3 DNA sequence: TGTGCCAGCAGCAATAATCACAGGCGGGTAGGGTATGGCTACACCTTC.